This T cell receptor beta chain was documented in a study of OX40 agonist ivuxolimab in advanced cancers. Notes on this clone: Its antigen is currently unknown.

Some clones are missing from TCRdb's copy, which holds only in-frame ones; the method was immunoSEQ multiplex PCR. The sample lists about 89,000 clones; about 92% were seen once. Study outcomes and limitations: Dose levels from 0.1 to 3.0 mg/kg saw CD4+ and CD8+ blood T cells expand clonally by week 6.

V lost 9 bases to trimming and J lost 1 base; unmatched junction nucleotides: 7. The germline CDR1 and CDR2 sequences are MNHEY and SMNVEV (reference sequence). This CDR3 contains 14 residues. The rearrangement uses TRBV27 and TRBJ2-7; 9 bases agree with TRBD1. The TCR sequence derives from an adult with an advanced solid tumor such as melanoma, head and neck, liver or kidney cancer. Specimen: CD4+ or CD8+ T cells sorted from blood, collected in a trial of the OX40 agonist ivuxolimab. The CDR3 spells CARVTGGVSYEQYV. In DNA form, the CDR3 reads TGTGCCAGGGTCACAGGGGGCGTTTCCTACGAGCAGTACGTC.